The table lists the clone carrying this T cell receptor beta chain with many counts. Researchers made TCR cDNA using 5'RACE template switching, and this step added a universal primer site and UMIs. TCRdb passed the 5' RACE reads through MiXCR, listing each CDR3 protein once. The data show about 45,000 distinct CDR3 sequences, more than 6% seen once. The data originate from a study of T cells after yellow fever vaccination. The CDR3 runs 16 residues. The V gene's germline CDR1 is SGHNT and CDR2 YYREEE (reference sequence). V lost 3 bases and J lost 2; bases outside the gene matches: 7. General study points: Sequencing of sorted memory subsets on day 0 failed to detect almost all vaccine-responding clonotypes. Most clones from primary vaccination resurfaced after the booster (around 97% CD4, over 85% CD8). FACS-sorted repertoires could harbor abundant contaminating bulk-population clonotypes.

This TCR was recovered from a young man who received the YFV17D yellow fever vaccine. This specimen was PBMCs, either bulk or a sorted T-cell subset (CD4+, CD8+, memory, or dextramer-sorted; not recorded which), taken 45 days after the yellow fever booster vaccination. The chain recombines TRBV5-4 with TRBJ2-5; 10 bases are shared with TRBD2. The CDR3 loop is CASSSTSGMEQETQYF. CDR3 sequence (DNA): TGTGCCAGCAGCTCTACTAGCGGGATGGAACAAGAGACCCAGTACTTC.